This T cell receptor beta chain was sequenced in a study of radiation and T cells in renal cell carcinoma. General study points: Sampling covered only around 1 g of each tumor.

Treatment given: treatment-naive control, cytoreductive nephrectomy. As regards this clone: Its antigen is unknown.

Germline CDR1 is MNHNS and CDR2 is SASEGT. The CDR3 contains 13 residues. Trimming removed 0 bases at V and 12 bases at J, with 14 bases between. This table comes from immunoSEQ multiplex PCR, and its TCRdb copy is limited to in-frame clones, with some not included. The sample lists about 10,000 clones, nearly 60% occurring once. This sample comprised tumor tissue, obtained from a patient whose treatment was nephrectomy without radiotherapy. V gene TRBV6-1 combines with J gene TRBJ1-1; a weak D match, TRBD1 (5 bases). The sequence came from a middle-aged man with renal cell carcinoma. The chain's CDR3 is CASSEAHKGTSFF. Here the CDR3 DNA reads TGTGCCAGCAGTGAAGCGCACAAGGGGACGTCTTTCTTT.